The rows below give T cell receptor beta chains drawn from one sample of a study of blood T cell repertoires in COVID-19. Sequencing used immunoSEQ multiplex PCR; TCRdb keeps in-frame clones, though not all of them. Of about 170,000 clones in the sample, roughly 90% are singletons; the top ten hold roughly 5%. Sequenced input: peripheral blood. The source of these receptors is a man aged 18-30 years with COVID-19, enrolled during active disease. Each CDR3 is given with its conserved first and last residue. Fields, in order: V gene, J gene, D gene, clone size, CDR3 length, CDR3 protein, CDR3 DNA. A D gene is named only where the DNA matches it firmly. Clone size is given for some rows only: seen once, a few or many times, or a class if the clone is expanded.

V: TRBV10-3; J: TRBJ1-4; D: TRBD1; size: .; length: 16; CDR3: CAISEDPGTGIEKLLF; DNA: TGTGCCATCAGTGAGGACCCCGGGACAGGGATCGAAAAACTGCTTTTT
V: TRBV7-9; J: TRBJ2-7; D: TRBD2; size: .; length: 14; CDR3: CASSRGTSGYEQYF; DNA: TGTGCCAGCAGCCGGGGGACTAGCGGCTACGAGCAGTACTTC
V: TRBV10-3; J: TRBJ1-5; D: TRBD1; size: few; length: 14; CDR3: CAISPRGPDQPQHF; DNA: TGTGCCATCAGCCCCAGGGGGCCGGATCAGCCCCAGCATTTT
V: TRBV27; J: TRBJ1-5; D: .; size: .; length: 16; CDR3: CASSLLGGYSNQPQHF; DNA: TGTGCCAGCAGTTTATTGGGGGGATATAGCAATCAGCCCCAGCATTTT
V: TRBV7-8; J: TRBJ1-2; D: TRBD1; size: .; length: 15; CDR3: CASSRGQGAAYGYTF; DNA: TGTGCCAGCAGCCGAGGACAGGGGGCGGCCTATGGCTACACCTTC
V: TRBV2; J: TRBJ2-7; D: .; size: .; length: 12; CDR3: CASSFSGESEYF; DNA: TGTGCCAGCAGTTTTTCAGGGGAATCGGAGTACTTC
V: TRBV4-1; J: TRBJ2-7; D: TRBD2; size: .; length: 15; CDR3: CASSLGLARTYEQYF; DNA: TGCGCCAGCAGCCTCGGACTAGCGAGGACCTACGAGCAGTACTTC
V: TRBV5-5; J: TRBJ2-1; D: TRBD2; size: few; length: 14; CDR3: CASSSTSAYNEQFF; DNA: TGTGCCAGCAGCTCCACTAGCGCCTACAATGAGCAGTTCTTC
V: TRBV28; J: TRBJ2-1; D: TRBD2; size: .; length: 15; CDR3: CASSRLAGGRDEQFF; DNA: TGTGCCAGCAGCCGACTAGCGGGAGGCCGGGATGAGCAGTTCTTC
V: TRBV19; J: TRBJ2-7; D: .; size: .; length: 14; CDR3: CASSPTGQAYEQYF; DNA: TGTGCCAGTAGTCCCACCGGTCAGGCCTACGAGCAGTACTTC
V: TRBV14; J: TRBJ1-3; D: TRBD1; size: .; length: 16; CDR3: CASSQEPQGQENTIYF; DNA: TGTGCCAGCAGCCAAGAGCCACAGGGGCAGGAAAACACCATATATTTT
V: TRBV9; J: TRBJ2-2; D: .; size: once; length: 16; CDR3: CAGSLAADPSTGELFF; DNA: TGTGCCGGCAGCCTGGCGGCGGATCCCAGCACCGGGGAGCTGTTTTTT
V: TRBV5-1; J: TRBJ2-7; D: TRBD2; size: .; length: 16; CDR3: CASSLLAGGPEHEQYF; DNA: TGCGCCAGCAGCTTGCTCGCGGGAGGGCCGGAGCACGAGCAGTACTTC
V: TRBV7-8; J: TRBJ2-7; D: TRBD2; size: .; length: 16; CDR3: CASSLEGLASSYEQYF; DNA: TGTGCCAGCAGCTTAGAAGGACTAGCATCCTCCTACGAGCAGTACTTC
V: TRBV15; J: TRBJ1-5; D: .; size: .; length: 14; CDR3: CATSDQGNNQPQHF; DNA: TGTGCCACCAGCGACCAGGGGAACAATCAGCCCCAGCATTTT
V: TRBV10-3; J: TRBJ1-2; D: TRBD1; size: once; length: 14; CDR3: CAIRPGQGNYGYTF; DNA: TGTGCCATCAGACCGGGACAGGGGAACTATGGCTACACCTTC
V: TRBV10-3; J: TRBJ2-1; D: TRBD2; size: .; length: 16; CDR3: CAISVPGLAGSDEQFF; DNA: TGTGCCATCAGTGTCCCGGGACTAGCGGGATCCGATGAGCAGTTCTTC
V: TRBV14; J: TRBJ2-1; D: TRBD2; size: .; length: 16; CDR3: CASSQGTGLAFNEQFF; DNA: TGTGCCAGCAGCCAAGGTACGGGACTAGCCTTCAATGAGCAGTTCTTC
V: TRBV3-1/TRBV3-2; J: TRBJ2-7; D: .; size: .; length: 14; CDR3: CASSQDMSSYEQYF; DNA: TGTGCCAGCAGCCAAGATATGTCCTCCTACGAGCAGTACTTC
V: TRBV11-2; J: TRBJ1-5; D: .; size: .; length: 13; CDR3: CASSRYSNQPQHF; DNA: TGTGCCAGCAGCCGGTATAGCAATCAGCCCCAGCATTTT
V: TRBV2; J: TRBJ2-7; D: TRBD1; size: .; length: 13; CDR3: CASSLGTGREQYF; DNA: TGTGCCAGCAGCCTTGGGACAGGGCGCGAGCAGTACTTC
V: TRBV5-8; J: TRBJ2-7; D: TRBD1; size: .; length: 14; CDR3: CASTRTGFVYEQYF; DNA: TGTGCCAGCACCCGGACAGGGTTCGTCTACGAGCAGTACTTC
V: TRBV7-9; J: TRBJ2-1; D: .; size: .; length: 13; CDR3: CASSPSGDNEQFF; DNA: TGTGCCAGCAGCCCTTCCGGGGACAATGAGCAGTTCTTC
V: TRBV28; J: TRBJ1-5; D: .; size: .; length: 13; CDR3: CASRYRVDQPQHF; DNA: TGTGCCAGCAGGTACAGGGTAGATCAGCCCCAGCATTTT
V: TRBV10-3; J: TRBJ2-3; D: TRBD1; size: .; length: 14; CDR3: CAIRGQGSTDTQYF; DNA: TGTGCCATCAGGGGACAGGGTTCCACAGATACGCAGTATTTT
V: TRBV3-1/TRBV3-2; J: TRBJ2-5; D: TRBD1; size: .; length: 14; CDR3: CASSPLDRGETQYF; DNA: TGTGCCAGCAGCCCTTTGGACAGGGGGGAGACCCAGTACTTC
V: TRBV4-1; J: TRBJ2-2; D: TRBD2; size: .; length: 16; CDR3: CASTPGLATKTGELFF; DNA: TGCGCCAGCACCCCGGGACTAGCGACAAAGACCGGGGAGCTGTTTTTT
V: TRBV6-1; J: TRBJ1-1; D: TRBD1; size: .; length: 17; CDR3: CASSDPWTGIGNTEAFF; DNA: TGTGCCAGCAGTGACCCGTGGACAGGGATTGGGAACACTGAAGCTTTCTTT
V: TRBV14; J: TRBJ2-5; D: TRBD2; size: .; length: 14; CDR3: CASSRGLVVTTLYF; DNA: TGTGCCAGCAGCCGAGGACTAGTGGTAACAACTTTATACTTC
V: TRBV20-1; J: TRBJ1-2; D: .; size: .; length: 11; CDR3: CSAMGQVGYTF; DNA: TGCAGTGCAATGGGACAAGTTGGCTACACCTTC
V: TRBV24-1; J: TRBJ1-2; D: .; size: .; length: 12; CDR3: CATSARGDGYTF; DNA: TGTGCCACCAGTGCCCGGGGAGATGGCTACACCTTC
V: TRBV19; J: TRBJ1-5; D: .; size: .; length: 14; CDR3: CASSMAPGEQPQHF; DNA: TGTGCCAGTAGTATGGCCCCAGGGGAGCAGCCCCAGCATTTT
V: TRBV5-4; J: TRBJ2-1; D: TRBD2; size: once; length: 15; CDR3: CASSPWTSGNNEQFF; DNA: TGTGCCAGCAGCCCCTGGACTAGCGGGAACAATGAGCAGTTCTTC
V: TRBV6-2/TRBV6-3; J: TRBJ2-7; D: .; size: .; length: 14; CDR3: CASSLNRAPYEQYF; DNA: TGTGCCAGCAGTCTAAACAGGGCCCCCTACGAGCAGTACTTC
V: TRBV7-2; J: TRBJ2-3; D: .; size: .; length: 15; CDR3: CASSVLGPSTDTQYF; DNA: TGTGCCAGCAGCGTCCTAGGCCCTAGCACAGATACGCAGTATTTT
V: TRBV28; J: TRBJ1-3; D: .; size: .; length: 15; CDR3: CASSFPGMDGNTIYF; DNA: TGTGCCAGCAGTTTCCCAGGGATGGATGGAAACACCATATATTTT
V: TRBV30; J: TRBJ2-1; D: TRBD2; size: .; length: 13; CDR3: CAWNGRGSNEQFF; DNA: TGTGCCTGGAACGGGCGGGGGTCCAATGAGCAGTTCTTC
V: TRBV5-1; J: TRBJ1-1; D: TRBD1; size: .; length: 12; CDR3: CASRDRGSEAFF; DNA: TGCGCCAGCAGAGACAGGGGCTCCGAAGCTTTCTTT
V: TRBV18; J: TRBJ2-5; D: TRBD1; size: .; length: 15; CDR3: CASSPQGAAQETQYF; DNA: TGTGCCAGCTCACCGCAGGGGGCGGCTCAAGAGACCCAGTACTTC
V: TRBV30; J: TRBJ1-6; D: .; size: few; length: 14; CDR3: CAWSVKQGNSPLHF; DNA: TGTGCCTGGAGTGTAAAACAGGGAAATTCACCCCTCCACTTT
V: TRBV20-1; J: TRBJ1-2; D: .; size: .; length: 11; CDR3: CSAEGVYGYTF; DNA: TGCAGTGCTGAGGGGGTATATGGCTACACCTTC